This TCR beta chain was documented in a study of T cells in localized non-small cell lung cancer. Regarding the study as a whole: Appearances in adjacent lung were noted for a median 57 of the top 100 tumor clones. Blood T cell density predicted longer survival; adjacent-lung clonality, shorter. Uninvolved adjacent lung showed higher T cell clonality than tumor.

The CDR3 is 16 amino acids. The germline CDR1 and CDR2 sequences are SGDLS and YYNGEE. Trimming took 1 base from V and 2 from J; bases not matched to a gene: 2. A note on this clone: What it recognizes is unknown.

Some clones are missing from TCRdb's copy, which holds only in-frame ones; the method was immunoSEQ multiplex PCR. In the table there are roughly 21,000 clones, roughly 88% of which are singletons. The source material was peripheral blood mononuclear cells, sampled before any cancer treatment. The chain joins TRBV9 to TRBJ2-1; 11 bases map to TRBD2. The TCR originated in a male donor aged 60 or over with stage II lung adenocarcinoma. In nucleotides, the CDR3 is TGTGCCAGCAGCGTATATAGCGGGAGGGCCTACAATGAGCAGTTCTTC. Translation gives CASSVYSGRAYNEQFF.